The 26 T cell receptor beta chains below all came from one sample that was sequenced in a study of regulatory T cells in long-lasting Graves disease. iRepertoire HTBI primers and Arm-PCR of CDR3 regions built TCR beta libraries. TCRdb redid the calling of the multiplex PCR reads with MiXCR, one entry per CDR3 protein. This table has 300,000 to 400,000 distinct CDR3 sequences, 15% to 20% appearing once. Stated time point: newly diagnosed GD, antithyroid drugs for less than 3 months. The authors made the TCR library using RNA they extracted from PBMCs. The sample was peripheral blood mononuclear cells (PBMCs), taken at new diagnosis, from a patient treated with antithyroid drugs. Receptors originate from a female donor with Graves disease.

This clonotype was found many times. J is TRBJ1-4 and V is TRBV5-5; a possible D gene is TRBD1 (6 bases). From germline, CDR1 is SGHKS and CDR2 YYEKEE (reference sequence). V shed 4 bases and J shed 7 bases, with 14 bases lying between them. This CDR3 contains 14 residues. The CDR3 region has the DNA TGTGCCAGCAGCCAATTTACCAGGGGTGAAAAACTGTTTTTT. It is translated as CASSQFTRGEKLFF.

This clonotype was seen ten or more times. The chain's CDR3 is CASALTAGGRGEQFF. The DNA for the CDR3 is TGTGCCAGCGCCCTAACCGCAGGAGGGCGAGGTGAGCAGTTCTTC. The chain uses TRBV5-6 and TRBJ2-1, with D possibly TRBD2 on 6 matching bases. This CDR3 is built from 15 residues. CDR1 is SGHDT and CDR2 is YYEEEE in the germline V gene. The V gene lost 7 bases and the J gene lost 9 bases, with 23 bases spanning the gap. The full variable domain, completed using reference TRBV5-6 and TRBJ2-1, is DAGVTQSPTHLIKTRGQQVTLRCSPKSGHDTVSWYQQALGQGPQFIFQYYEEEERQRGNFPDRFSGHQFPNYSSELNVNALLLGDSALYLCASALTAGGRGEQFFGPGTRLTVL.

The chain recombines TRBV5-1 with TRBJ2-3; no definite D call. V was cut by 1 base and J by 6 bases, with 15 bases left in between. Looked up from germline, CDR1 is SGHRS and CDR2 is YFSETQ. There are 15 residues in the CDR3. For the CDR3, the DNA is TGCGCCAGCAGCTTGATGGTTCCTAGTCGGGATACGCAGTATTTT. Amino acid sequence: CASSLMVPSRDTQYF.

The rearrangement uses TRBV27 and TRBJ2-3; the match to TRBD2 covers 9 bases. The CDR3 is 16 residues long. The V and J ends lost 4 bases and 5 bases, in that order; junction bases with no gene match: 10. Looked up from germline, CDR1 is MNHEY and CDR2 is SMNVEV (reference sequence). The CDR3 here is CASSSPGLALGDTQYF. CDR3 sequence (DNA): TGTGCCAGCAGTTCCCCGGGACTAGCTTTGGGAGATACGCAGTATTTT.

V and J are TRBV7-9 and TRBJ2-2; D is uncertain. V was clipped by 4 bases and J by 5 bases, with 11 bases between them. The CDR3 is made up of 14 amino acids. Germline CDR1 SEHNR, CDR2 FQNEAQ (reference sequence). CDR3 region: CASSSAPGTGELFF. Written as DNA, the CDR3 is TGTGCCAGCAGCTCCGCCCCGGGTACCGGGGAGCTGTTTTTT.

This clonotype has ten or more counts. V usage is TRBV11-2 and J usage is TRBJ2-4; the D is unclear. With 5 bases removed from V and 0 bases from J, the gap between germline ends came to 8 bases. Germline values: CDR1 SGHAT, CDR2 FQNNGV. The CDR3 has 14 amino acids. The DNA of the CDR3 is TGTGCCAGCAGCCCGATATTAGCCAAAAACATTCAGTACTTC. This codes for CASSPILAKNIQYF. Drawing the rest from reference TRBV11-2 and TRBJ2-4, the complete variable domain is EAGVAQSPRYKIIEKRQSVAFWCNPISGHATLYWYQQILGQGPKLLIQFQNNGVVDDSQLPKDRFSAERLKGVDSTLKIQPAKLEDSAVYLCASSPILAKNIQYFGAGTRLSVL.

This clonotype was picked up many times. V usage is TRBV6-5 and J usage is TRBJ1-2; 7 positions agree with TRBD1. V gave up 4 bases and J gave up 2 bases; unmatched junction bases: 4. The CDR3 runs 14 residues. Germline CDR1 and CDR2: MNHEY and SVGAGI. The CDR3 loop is CASSSRTGNYGYTF. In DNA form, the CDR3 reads TGTGCCAGCAGTTCGAGGACAGGCAACTATGGCTACACCTTC.

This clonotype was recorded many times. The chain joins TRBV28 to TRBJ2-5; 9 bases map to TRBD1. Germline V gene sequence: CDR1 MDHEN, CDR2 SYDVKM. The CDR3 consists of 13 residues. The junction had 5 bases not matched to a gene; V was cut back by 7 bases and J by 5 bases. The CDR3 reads CASKETGGETQYF. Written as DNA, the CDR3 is TGTGCCAGCAAAGAGACAGGGGGGGAGACCCAGTACTTC. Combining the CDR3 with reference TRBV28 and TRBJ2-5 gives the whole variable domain DVKVTQSSRYLVKRTGEKVFLECVQDMDHENMFWYRQDPGLGLRLIYFSYDVKMKEKGDIPEGYSVSREKKERFSLILESASTNQTSMYLCASKETGGETQYFGPGTRLLVL.

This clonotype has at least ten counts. The CDR3 protein is CASSFRGTNEKLFF. The CDR3 DNA is TGTGCCAGCAGTTTTAGGGGTACTAATGAAAAACTGTTTTTT. The V gene is TRBV12-3 or TRBV12-4, the J gene TRBJ1-4; weak D call: TRBD1 (5 bases). There are 14 residues in the CDR3. Between the trimmed V and J ends, which lost 3 bases and 2 bases, there was a span of 7 bases.

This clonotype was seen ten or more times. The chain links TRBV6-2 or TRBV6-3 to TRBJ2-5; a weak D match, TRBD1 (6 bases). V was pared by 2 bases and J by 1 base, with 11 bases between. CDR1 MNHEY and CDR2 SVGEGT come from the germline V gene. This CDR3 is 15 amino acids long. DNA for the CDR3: TGTGCCAGCAGTTACACGGGACAAGGCCAAGAGACCCAGTACTTC. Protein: CASSYTGQGQETQYF.

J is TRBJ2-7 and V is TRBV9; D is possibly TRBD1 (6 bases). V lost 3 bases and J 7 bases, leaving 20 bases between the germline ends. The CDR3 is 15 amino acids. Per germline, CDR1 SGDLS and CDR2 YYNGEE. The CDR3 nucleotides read TGTGCCAGCAGCGGACAGGACGAAAGCTACAATGAGCAGTACTTC. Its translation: CASSGQDESYNEQYF. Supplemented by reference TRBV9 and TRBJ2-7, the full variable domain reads DSGVTQTPKHLITATGQRVTLRCSPRSGDLSVYWYQQSLDQGLQFLIQYYNGEERAKGNILERFSAQQFPDLHSELNLSSLELGDSALYFCASSGQDESYNEQYFGPGTRLTVT.

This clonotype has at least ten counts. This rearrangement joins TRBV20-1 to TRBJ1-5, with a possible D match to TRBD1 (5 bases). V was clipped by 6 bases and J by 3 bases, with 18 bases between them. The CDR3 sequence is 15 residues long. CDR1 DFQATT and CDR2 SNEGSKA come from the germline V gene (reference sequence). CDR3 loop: CSASYGDVPNQPQHF. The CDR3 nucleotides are TGCAGTGCAAGCTACGGGGACGTCCCCAATCAGCCCCAGCATTTT.

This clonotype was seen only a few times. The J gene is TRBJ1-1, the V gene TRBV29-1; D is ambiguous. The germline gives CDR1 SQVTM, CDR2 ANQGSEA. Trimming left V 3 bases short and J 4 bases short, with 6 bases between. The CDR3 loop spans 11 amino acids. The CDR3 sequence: CSVDGGTEAFF. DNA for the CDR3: TGCAGCGTTGACGGTGGCACTGAAGCTTTCTTT.

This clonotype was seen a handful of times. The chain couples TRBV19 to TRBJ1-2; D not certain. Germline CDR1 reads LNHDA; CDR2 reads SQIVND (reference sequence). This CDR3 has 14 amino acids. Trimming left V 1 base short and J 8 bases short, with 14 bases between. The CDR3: CASSIGVSNSGYTF. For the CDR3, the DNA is TGTGCCAGTAGTATAGGGGTCTCAAATAGCGGCTACACCTTC. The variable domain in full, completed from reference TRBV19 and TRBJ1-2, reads DGGITQSPKYLFRKEGQNVTLSCEQNLNHDAMYWYRQDPGQGLRLIYYSQIVNDFQKGDIAEGYSVSREKKESFPLTVTSAQKNPTAFYLCASSIGVSNSGYTFGSGTRLTVV.

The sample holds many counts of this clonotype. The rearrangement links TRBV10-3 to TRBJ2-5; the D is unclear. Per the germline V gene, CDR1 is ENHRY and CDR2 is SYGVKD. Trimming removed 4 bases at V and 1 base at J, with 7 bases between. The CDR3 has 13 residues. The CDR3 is CAISGGFQETQYF. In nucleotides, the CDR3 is TGTGCCATCAGTGGGGGTTTCCAAGAGACCCAGTACTTC.

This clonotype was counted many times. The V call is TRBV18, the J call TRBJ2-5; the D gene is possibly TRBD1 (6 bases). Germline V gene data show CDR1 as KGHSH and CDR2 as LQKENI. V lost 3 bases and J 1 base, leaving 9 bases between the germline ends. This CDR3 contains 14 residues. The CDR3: CASSPTGTQETQYF. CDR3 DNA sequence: TGTGCCAGCTCACCCACAGGGACCCAAGAGACCCAGTACTTC.

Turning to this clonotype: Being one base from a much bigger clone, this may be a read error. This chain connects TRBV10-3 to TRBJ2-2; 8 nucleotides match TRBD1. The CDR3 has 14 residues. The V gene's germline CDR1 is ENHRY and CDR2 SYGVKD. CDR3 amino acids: CAVSDQGATGELFF. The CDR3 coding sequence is TGTGCCGTCAGTGACCAGGGGGCCACCGGGGAGCTGTTTTTT.

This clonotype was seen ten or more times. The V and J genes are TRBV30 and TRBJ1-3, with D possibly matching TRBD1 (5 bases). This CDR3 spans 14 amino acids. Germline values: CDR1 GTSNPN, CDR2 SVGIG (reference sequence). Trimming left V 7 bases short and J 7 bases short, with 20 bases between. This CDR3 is CAFNRDFGYNTIYF. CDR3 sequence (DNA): TGTGCCTTCAACCGGGACTTTGGATACAACACCATATATTTT.

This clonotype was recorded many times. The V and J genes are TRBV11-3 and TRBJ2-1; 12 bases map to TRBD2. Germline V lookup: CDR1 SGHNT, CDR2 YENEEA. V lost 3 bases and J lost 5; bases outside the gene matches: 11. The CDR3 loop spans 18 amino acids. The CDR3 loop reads CASSFGWGLAGGNNEQFF. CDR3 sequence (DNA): TGTGCCAGCAGCTTCGGGTGGGGGCTAGCGGGGGGGAACAATGAGCAGTTCTTC.

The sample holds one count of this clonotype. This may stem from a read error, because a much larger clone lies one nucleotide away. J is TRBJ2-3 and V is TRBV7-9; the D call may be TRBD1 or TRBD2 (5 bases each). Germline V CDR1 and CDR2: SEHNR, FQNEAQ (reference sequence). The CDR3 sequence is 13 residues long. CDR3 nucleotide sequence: TGTCCCAGCAGTCGGGACCATACAGATACGCAGTATTTT. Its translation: CPSSRDHTDTQYF.

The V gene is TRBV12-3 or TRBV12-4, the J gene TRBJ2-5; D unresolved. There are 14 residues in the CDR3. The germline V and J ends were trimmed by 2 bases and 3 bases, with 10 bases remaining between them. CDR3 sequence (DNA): TGTGCCAGCAGTTTAAAGAGAATAGAAGAGACCCAGTACTTC. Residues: CASSLKRIEETQYF.

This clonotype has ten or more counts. CDR3 bases: TGTGCCAGCCGTCCTGGGACTTCGAACACCGGGGAGCTGTTTTTT. Amino acid sequence: CASRPGTSNTGELFF. The chain links TRBV2 to TRBJ2-2; D is possibly TRBD2 (6 bases). Germline V gene sequence: CDR1 SNHLY, CDR2 FYNNEI. The CDR3 spans 15 residues. The germline V and J ends were trimmed by 8 bases and 0 bases, with 13 bases remaining between them. The full variable domain, in which reference TRBV2 and TRBJ2-2 provide the parts outside the CDR3, is EPEVTQTPSHQVTQMGQEVILRCVPISNHLYFYWYRQILGQKVEFLVSFYNNEISEKSEIFDDQFSVERPDGSNFTLKIRSTKLEDSAMYFCASRPGTSNTGELFFGEGSRLTVL.

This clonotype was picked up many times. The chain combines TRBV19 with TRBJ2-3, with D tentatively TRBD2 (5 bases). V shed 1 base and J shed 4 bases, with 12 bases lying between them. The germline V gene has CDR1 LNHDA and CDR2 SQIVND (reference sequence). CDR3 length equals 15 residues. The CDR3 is CASSIGRGSSDTQYF. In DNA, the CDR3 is TGTGCCAGTAGTATAGGTCGGGGTTCGTCAGATACGCAGTATTTT.

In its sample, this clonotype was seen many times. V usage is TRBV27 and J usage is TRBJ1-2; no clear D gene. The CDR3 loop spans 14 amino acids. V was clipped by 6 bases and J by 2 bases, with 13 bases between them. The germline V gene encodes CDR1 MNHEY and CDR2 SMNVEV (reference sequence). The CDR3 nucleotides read TGTGCCAGCAGCCTAAGTGGGGAAAACTATGGCTACACCTTC. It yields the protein CASSLSGENYGYTF.

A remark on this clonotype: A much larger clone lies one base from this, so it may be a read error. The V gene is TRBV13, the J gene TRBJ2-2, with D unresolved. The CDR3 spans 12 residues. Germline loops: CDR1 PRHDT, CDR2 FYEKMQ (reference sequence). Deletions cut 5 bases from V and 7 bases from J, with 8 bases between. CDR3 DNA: TGTGCCAGCAGCGAGGCCGACGGGGAGCTGTTTTTT. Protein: CASSEADGELFF.

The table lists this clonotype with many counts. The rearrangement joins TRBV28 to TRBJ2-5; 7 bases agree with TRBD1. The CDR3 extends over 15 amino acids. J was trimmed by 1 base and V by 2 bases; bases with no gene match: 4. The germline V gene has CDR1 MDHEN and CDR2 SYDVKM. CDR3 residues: CASSLRGGGQETQYF. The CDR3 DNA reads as TGTGCCAGCAGTTTACGAGGGGGCGGCCAAGAGACCCAGTACTTC.